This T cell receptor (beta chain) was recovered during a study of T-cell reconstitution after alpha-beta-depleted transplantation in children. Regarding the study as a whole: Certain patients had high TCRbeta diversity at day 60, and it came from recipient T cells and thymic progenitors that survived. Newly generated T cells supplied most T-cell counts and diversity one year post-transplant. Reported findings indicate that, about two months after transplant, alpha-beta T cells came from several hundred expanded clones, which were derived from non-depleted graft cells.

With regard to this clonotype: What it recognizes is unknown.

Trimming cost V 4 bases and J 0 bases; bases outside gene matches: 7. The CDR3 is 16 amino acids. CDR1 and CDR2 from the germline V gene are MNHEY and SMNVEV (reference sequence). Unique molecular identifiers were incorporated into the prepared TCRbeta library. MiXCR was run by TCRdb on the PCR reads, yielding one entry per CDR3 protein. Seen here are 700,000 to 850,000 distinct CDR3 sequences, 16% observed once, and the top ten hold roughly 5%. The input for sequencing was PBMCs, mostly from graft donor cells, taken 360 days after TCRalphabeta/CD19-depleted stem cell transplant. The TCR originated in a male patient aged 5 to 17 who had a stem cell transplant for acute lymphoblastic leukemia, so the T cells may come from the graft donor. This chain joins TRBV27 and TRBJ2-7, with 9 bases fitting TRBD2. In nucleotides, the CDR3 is TGTGCCAGCAGTTCTTTGAGACTAGCGGACTCCTACGAGCAGTACTTC. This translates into CASSSLRLADSYEQYF.